The 9 T cell receptor beta chains reported below all come from one sample, sequenced in a study of T cells after yellow fever vaccination. One entry per CDR3 protein results from TCRdb running MiXCR on the 5' RACE reads. This sample has some 250,000 distinct CDR3 sequences; about 3.7% occur once, and the top ten carry about 20%. The sample in question was PBMCs, obtained 15 days after the yellow fever booster vaccination. Source of these receptors: a young man who received the YFV17D yellow fever vaccine.

This clonotype appeared many times. The CDR3 is CASSPPAGLAQEEQFF. The CDR3 nucleotides read TGTGCCAGCAGCCCACCGGCGGGACTAGCTCAAGAAGAGCAGTTCTTC. The rearrangement links TRBV3-1 to TRBJ2-1; the match to TRBD2 covers 9 bases. The germline gives CDR1 LGHDT, CDR2 YNNKEL (reference sequence). This CDR3 spans 16 amino acids. J was trimmed by 10 bases and V by 4 bases; bases with no gene match: 14.

This clonotype was seen ten or more times. This rearrangement joins TRBV4-1 to TRBJ2-4, with 7 bases that match TRBD2. V lost 4 bases, J lost 1 base, and 13 bases stayed unmatched. The CDR3 covers 18 residues. CDR1 MGHRA and CDR2 YSYEKL come from the germline V gene. The CDR3 reads CASSPGWGGISAKNIQYF. The CDR3 DNA reads TGCGCCAGCAGCCCAGGATGGGGGGGGATTAGTGCCAAAAACATTCAGTACTTC.

This clonotype appeared many times. The chain couples TRBV9 to TRBJ1-6; D uncertain. The CDR3 extends over 16 amino acids. Trimming took off 5 bases at V and 7 bases at J, with 19 bases between the two ends. From germline, CDR1 is SGDLS and CDR2 YYNGEE. The CDR3 DNA sequence: TGTGCCAGCAGTTACCGGGAGGAGACTTGGAATTCACCCCTCCACTTT. Its translation is CASSYREETWNSPLHF.

This clonotype was recorded many times. The CDR3 nucleotides are TGTGCCAGCAGCTACTGGGGCATGAACACTGAAGCTTTCTTT. This encodes CASSYWGMNTEAFF. The rearrangement uses TRBV7-9 and TRBJ1-1; D might be TRBD1 (5 bases). CDR3 length equals 14 residues. Looked up from germline, CDR1 is SEHNR and CDR2 is FQNEAQ (reference sequence). The V end was cut by 4 bases, the J end by 0 bases, with 9 bases between. Supplemented by reference TRBV7-9 and TRBJ1-1, the full variable domain reads DTGVSQNPRHKITKRGQNVTFRCDPISEHNRLYWYRQTLGQGPEFLTYFQNEAQLEKSRLLSDRFSAERPKGSFSTLEIQRTEQGDSAMYLCASSYWGMNTEAFFGQGTRLTVV.

This clonotype showed up many times. The V gene is TRBV7-6, the J gene TRBJ2-5; possibly TRBD2 for D (5 bases). CDR1 is SGHVS and CDR2 is FNYEAQ in the germline V gene. Trimming pared 3 bases from V and 0 bases from J, leaving 5 bases between. The CDR3 totals 13 residues. CDR3 in DNA: TGTGCCAGCAGCTTCGGGAACCAAGAGACCCAGTACTTC. It yields the protein CASSFGNQETQYF.

This clonotype showed up just a few times. This rearrangement joins TRBV11-1 to TRBJ1-1, with TRBD1 matching over 8 bases. V was clipped by 5 bases and J by 5 bases; unmatched bases: 7. The CDR3 has 14 residues. Germline values: CDR1 SGHAT, CDR2 FQDESV (reference sequence). In nucleotides, the CDR3 is TGTGCCAGCAGCCCGACAGGGGTCTTGACTGAAGCTTTCTTT. Protein sequence: CASSPTGVLTEAFF.

This clonotype was picked up a small number of times. This rearrangement joins TRBV12-1 to TRBJ1-2. TRBV12-1 is shown as a pseudogene. CDR3 length: 16 amino acids. The CDR3 is CASSNGGFGGPAGYTF. CDR3 bases: TGTGCCAGCAGCAATGGGGGATTCGGGGGGCCGGCCGGCTACACCTTC.

The sample holds many counts of this clonotype. This chain links TRBV5-1 with TRBJ2-2, with D possibly being TRBD2 (7 bases). V gave up 4 bases and J gave up 5 bases, with 18 bases separating them. The length of the CDR3 is 16 residues. CDR1 is SGHRS and CDR2 is YFSETQ in the germline V gene. The CDR3 DNA reads as TGCGCCAGCAGCCCGTCCGGGGGGCTGGTAACCGGGGAGCTGTTTTTT. Protein sequence: CASSPSGGLVTGELFF.

This clonotype was picked up many times. The chain uses TRBV25-1 and TRBJ1-1, with D unclear. The V gene's germline CDR1 is MGHDK and CDR2 SYGVNS. The CDR3 is 16 residues long. Between the trimmed V and J ends, which lost 2 bases and 1 base, there was a span of 14 bases. The CDR3 nucleotides read TGTGCCAGCAGTGAAAGATTGGGCGGACCGAACACTGAAGCTTTCTTT. Protein: CASSERLGGPNTEAFF. Supplemented by reference TRBV25-1 and TRBJ1-1, the full variable domain reads EADIYQTPRYLVIGTGKKITLECSQTMGHDKMYWYQQDPGMELHLIHYSYGVNSTEKGDLSSESTVSRIRTEHFPLTLESARPSHTSQYLCASSERLGGPNTEAFFGQGTRLTVV.